A single sample gave rise to the 24 T cell receptor beta chains below, sequenced in a study of CD8+CD57+ T cells in acquired aplastic anemia. Investigators profiled TCR beta VDJ and CDR3 from genomic DNA template. MiXCR was run by TCRdb on the reads, yielding one entry per CDR3 protein. The table lists more than 250,000 distinct CDR3 sequences, roughly 50% of them singletons, with roughly 8% in the top ten. Input material: sorted CD4+, CD8+, or CD8+CD57+ T cells (not recorded which) from PBMCs. The receptors originated from a human donor with severe aplastic anemia or a healthy control (not recorded which).

This clonotype was seen repeatedly, ten times or more. The chain carries TRBV5-1 and TRBJ2-1, with D perhaps TRBD2 (7 bases). The germline gives CDR1 SGHRS, CDR2 YFSETQ. The CDR3 extends over 13 amino acids. V was trimmed by 1 base and J by 8 bases, leaving 10 bases between them. CDR3 loop: CASSLRGADEQFF. Written as DNA, the CDR3 is TGCGCCAGCAGCTTGCGGGGGGCAGATGAGCAGTTCTTC.

Ten or more counts support this clonotype. The CDR3 nucleotides read TGCGCCAGCAGCCAAGATATTCCCGGCCCCGACAGGGAGAATGGCTACACCTTC. Its translation is CASSQDIPGPDRENGYTF. This chain uses TRBV4-3 with TRBJ1-2; 7 nucleotides agree with TRBD1. Germline-derived CDR1 and CDR2 are LGHNA and YSLEER. With 0 bases clipped from V and 6 bases from J, the junction kept 16 bases outside the gene matches. This CDR3 comprises 18 residues.

This clonotype was observed a few times. V is TRBV7-9 and J is TRBJ2-7; 9 bases agree with TRBD1. The V and J ends lost 6 bases and 5 bases, in that order; junction bases with no gene match: 11. Germline values: CDR1 SEHNR, CDR2 FQNEAQ (reference sequence). The CDR3 is made up of 15 amino acids. The CDR3 DNA reads TGTGCCAGCAGAGCGGGACAGGGCGGGCCCCACGAGCAGTACTTC. This codes for CASRAGQGGPHEQYF.

Many counts were recorded for this clonotype. The chain is built from TRBV7-8 and TRBJ2-3, with D unresolved. Trimming took 3 bases from V and 2 from J, leaving 12 bases between them. Germline V gene lookup returns CDR1 SGHVS and CDR2 FQNEAQ. The CDR3 loop spans 15 amino acids. This CDR3 is CASSFRAGYTDTQYF. In DNA form, the CDR3 reads TGTGCCAGCAGCTTCCGGGCAGGCTACACAGATACGCAGTATTTT. The whole variable domain, filled in from reference TRBV7-8 and TRBJ2-3, reads GAGVSQSPRYKVAKRGQDVALRCDPISGHVSLFWYQQALGQGPEFLTYFQNEAQLDKSGLPSDRFFAERPEGSVSTLKIQRTQQEDSAVYLCASSFRAGYTDTQYFGPGTRLTVL.

The rearrangement uses TRBV9 and TRBJ2-3, with 7 nucleotides matching TRBD1. The CDR3 sequence is 13 residues long. V dropped 4 bases and J dropped 6; count of bases not matched to a gene: 5. The germline CDR1 and CDR2 sequences are SGDLS and YYNGEE. The CDR3 sequence: CASSPQTGDTQYF. DNA of the CDR3: TGTGCCAGCAGCCCCCAGACAGGGGATACGCAGTATTTT.

The chain employs TRBV5-1 and TRBJ2-7, with no clear D. Trimming stripped 0 bases from V and 2 bases from J, with 6 bases between. The CDR3 contains 13 residues. Germline lookup yields CDR1 SGHRS and CDR2 YFSETQ. DNA for the CDR3: TGCGCCAGCAGCTTGGCCTCGACCTACGAGCAGTACTTC. Translated: CASSLASTYEQYF.

This clonotype was observed a few times. The chain recombines TRBV24-1 with TRBJ2-1; D possibly uses TRBD1 or TRBD2 (5 bases each). The CDR3 has 12 residues. Deletions cut 1 base from V and 10 bases from J, with 7 bases between. Germline V gene sequence: CDR1 KGHDR, CDR2 SFDVKD. This chain's CDR3 is CATSDFGAEQFF. In DNA form, the CDR3 reads TGTGCCACCAGTGATTTCGGGGCAGAGCAGTTCTTC.

This clonotype was counted many times. The J gene is TRBJ1-1, the V gene TRBV12-3 or TRBV12-4; D call uncertain. The CDR3 length is 12 residues. Trimming removed 2 bases at V and 3 bases at J, with 4 bases between. DNA of the CDR3: TGTGCCAGCAGTTTAAGTTACACTGAAGCTTTCTTT. Translated: CASSLSYTEAFF.

This clonotype appeared once. CDR3 protein: CASSGRSSTWNNEQFF. Written as DNA, the CDR3 is TGTGCCAGCAGCGGCAGATCCTCAACTTGGAACAATGAGCAGTTCTTC. The chain recombines TRBV9 with TRBJ2-1; D gene unclear. Between the trimmed V and J ends, which lost 3 bases and 5 bases, there was a span of 18 bases. Germline loops: CDR1 SGDLS, CDR2 YYNGEE. CDR3 size: 16 residues.

The rearrangement uses TRBV2 and TRBJ2-7; 8 bases are shared with TRBD1. This CDR3 has 14 residues. V was pared by 4 bases and J by 5 bases, with 7 bases of the junction left unmatched. Germline-derived CDR1 and CDR2 are SNHLY and FYNNEI. The CDR3 spells CASSVGRGQDEQYF. CDR3 DNA: TGTGCCAGCAGTGTAGGCAGGGGGCAGGACGAGCAGTACTTC.

This chain joins TRBV20-1 and TRBJ2-1; 11 nucleotides match TRBD2. Germline values: CDR1 DFQATT, CDR2 SNEGSKA (reference sequence). V was clipped by 6 bases and J by 6 bases; unmatched bases: 4. This CDR3 region has 13 residues. The CDR3 bases are TGCAGTGCCCTTAGCGGGGGGGCCAATGAGCAGTTCTTC. Amino acid sequence: CSALSGGANEQFF.

This clonotype has ten or more counts. This rearrangement joins TRBV20-1 to TRBJ1-5; D not certain. Trimming stripped 1 base from V and 1 base from J, with 11 bases between. The CDR3 is 15 amino acids. Germline lookup yields CDR1 DFQATT and CDR2 SNEGSKA (reference sequence). CDR3 region: CSARAEGVSNQPQHF. The CDR3 DNA sequence: TGCAGTGCTAGAGCTGAGGGCGTAAGCAATCAGCCCCAGCATTTT.

V and J are TRBV10-3 and TRBJ2-7; possibly TRBD1 for D (6 bases). CDR1 and CDR2 from the germline V gene are ENHRY and SYGVKD. Trimming removed 10 bases from V and 3 bases from J, with 19 bases in between. This CDR3 spans 14 amino acids. The CDR3 spells CATSTSGHLYEQYF. In DNA, the CDR3 is TGTGCCACCTCCACGTCGGGACACCTCTACGAGCAGTACTTC.

This clonotype was observed at least ten times. The V and J genes are TRBV6-2 or TRBV6-3 and TRBJ2-7; 8 bases match TRBD2. V was clipped by 7 bases and J by 5 bases; unmatched bases: 16. The germline gives CDR1 MNHEY, CDR2 SVGEGT. The CDR3 has 16 residues. CDR3 amino acids: CASNPHRGGRFDEQYF. CDR3 bases: TGTGCCAGCAACCCTCATCGGGGGGGCCGTTTCGACGAGCAGTACTTC.

The CDR3 DNA reads TGTGCCAGCAACCTAGACTACGAGCAGTACTTC. Protein product: CASNLDYEQYF. This rearrangement joins TRBV25-1 to TRBJ2-7; D is unclear. With 7 bases removed from V and 3 bases from J, the gap between germline ends came to 7 bases. Germline V gives CDR1 MGHDK, CDR2 SYGVNS. This CDR3 region has 11 residues.

A remark on this clonotype: No conserved phenylalanine or tryptophan is present at the end of the CDR3, so a read error is the likely explanation. The chain links TRBV5-1 to TRBJ2-5; D may match TRBD1 or TRBD2 (6 bases each). Trimming shortened V by 3 bases and J by 3 bases, and 12 bases separated the two germline ends. This CDR3 has 14 amino acids. The germline V gene encodes CDR1 SGHRS and CDR2 YFSETQ. As DNA, the CDR3 is TGCGCCAGCAGCTCTTACAGGGAGGAAGAGACCCAGTACCTC. Translating it yields CASSSYREEETQYL.

This clonotype was detected ten times or more. The V and J genes are TRBV9 and TRBJ2-5, with no clear D. The V gene lost 1 base and the J gene lost 1 base, with 8 bases spanning the gap. In germline, CDR1 is SGDLS, CDR2 YYNGEE. The CDR3 sequence is 14 residues long. CDR3 region: CASSVSVLQETQYF. CDR3 in DNA: TGTGCCAGCAGCGTATCGGTCCTCCAAGAGACCCAGTACTTC.

Concerning this clonotype: A read error may explain this, as a much larger clone is one base away. Given the absence of the conserved phenylalanine or tryptophan at the CDR3 end, a read error is likely. J is TRBJ1-1 and V is TRBV19; D not resolved. Trimming cost V 6 bases and J 0 bases, with 14 bases left between them. Germline-derived CDR1 and CDR2 are LNHDA and SQIVND (reference sequence). The CDR3 contains 15 residues. The CDR3 loop is CASREFGLLNTEAFS. The CDR3 DNA reads as TGTGCCAGTAGGGAGTTCGGACTGCTGAACACTGAAGCTTTCTCT.

In this sample, this clonotype turned up many times. The chain combines TRBV6-4 with TRBJ2-3; a weak D match, TRBD2 (7 bases). CDR3 size: 15 residues. Germline CDR1 is MRHNA and CDR2 is SNTAGT. V lost 0 bases and J 1 base, leaving 8 bases between the germline ends. In DNA form, the CDR3 reads TGTGCCAGCAGTGACTCGGGGGGGCGCACAGATACGCAGTATTTT. As protein: CASSDSGGRTDTQYF.

Comments on this clonotype: The junction departs from the called germline gene at one end, perhaps through a read error. The J gene is TRBJ2-5, the V gene TRBV5-5; 10 positions agree with TRBD2. From germline, CDR1 is SGHKS and CDR2 YYEKEE (reference sequence). This CDR3 comprises 17 residues. In DNA, the CDR3 is TGCGCCAGCAGCCAAGTTCTAGCGGGAGTCGGGGAAGAGACCCAGTACTTC. This translates into CASSQVLAGVGEETQYF.

The chain couples TRBV7-2 to TRBJ2-7, with D hard to call. The CDR3 is 15 amino acids. V dropped 5 bases and J dropped 1 base, with 15 bases sitting between them. CDR1 is SGHTA and CDR2 is FQGNSA in the germline V gene. Written as DNA, the CDR3 is TGTGCCAGCAGCCCCCCGGACCTGCGTTCCTACGAGCAGTACTTC. Protein product: CASSPPDLRSYEQYF.

This clonotype was counted a single time. The gene calls are TRBV10-3 and TRBJ2-1, with D maybe TRBD1 (6 bases). CDR3 length equals 16 residues. The V and J ends lost 0 bases and 8 bases respectively, with 17 bases between them. Germline CDR1 ENHRY, CDR2 SYGVKD. Here the CDR3 reads CAISESGGSFWDEQFF. CDR3 nucleotides: TGTGCCATCAGTGAGTCAGGGGGATCCTTTTGGGATGAGCAGTTCTTC.

The CDR3 protein is CATSSPPDRVREQFF. Written as DNA, the CDR3 is TGTGCCACCAGCAGCCCCCCGGACAGGGTCCGTGAGCAGTTCTTC. J is TRBJ2-1 and V is TRBV15, with 8 bases identical to TRBD1. This CDR3 comprises 15 residues. The germline V gene has CDR1 LNHNV and CDR2 YYDKDF (reference sequence). V gave up 3 bases and J gave up 9 bases; unmatched junction bases: 10.

The V gene is TRBV4-2, the J gene TRBJ1-2; maybe TRBD1 (5 bases). This CDR3 has 18 amino acids. Germline CDR1 LGHNA, CDR2 YNFKEQ. Trimming removed 1 base from V and 0 bases from J, with 18 bases in between. DNA of the CDR3: TGTGCCAGCAGCCAAGGGGGCCTAGGAGGAGAACCTAACTATGGCTACACCTTC. The encoded protein is CASSQGGLGGEPNYGYTF.